This T cell receptor (beta chain) originates from a study of blood T cell repertoires in COVID-19. Turning to the study itself: Nucleic acid was either cDNA or gDNA, and it came from T cells, B-cell-depleted T cells, or PBMCs.

Recovered status in Cohort 3 required two negative PCRs, clearance, or symptom resolution. The ends lost 8 bases at V and 5 bases at J; junction bases unmatched: 9. The CDR3 runs 13 residues. Germline CDR1 GTSNPN, CDR2 SVGIG (reference sequence). Produced via immunoSEQ multiplex PCR; TCRdb's table is partial and in-frame only. The sample consists of almost 250,000 clones, around 88% of them appearing once. Sequenced: PBMCs or T cells enriched from blood (not recorded which). The TCR sequence derives from a woman aged 25 to 39 who had recovered from COVID-19. The chain recombines TRBV30 with TRBJ2-5; TRBD2 agrees at 9 bases. The CDR3 loop is CAANLAGMETQYF. CDR3 in DNA: TGTGCCGCCAACCTAGCGGGAATGGAGACCCAGTACTTC.